This T cell receptor beta chain was captured by sequencing in a study of shared clonotypes between healthy human individuals. Germline CDR1 reads MNHEY; CDR2 reads SMNVEV (reference sequence). The V gene lost 5 bases and the J gene lost 9 bases, with 11 bases spanning the gap. The CDR3 spans 11 residues. A single count supports this clone. The method was immunoSEQ multiplex PCR; TCRdb's version includes in-frame clones alone and lacks a portion of them. The data hold 1,400,000 or so clones, with less than 99% observed a single time. The chain is built from TRBV27 and TRBJ2-7, with D unclear. The specimen was naive CD4+ T cells sorted from blood. Specified subset: CD45RA+ positively selected. This receptor was taken from a man younger than 45 in good health. CDR3 in DNA: TGTGCCAGCAGTCGCGGCATAAGGCAGTACTTC. Translating it yields CASSRGIRQYF.